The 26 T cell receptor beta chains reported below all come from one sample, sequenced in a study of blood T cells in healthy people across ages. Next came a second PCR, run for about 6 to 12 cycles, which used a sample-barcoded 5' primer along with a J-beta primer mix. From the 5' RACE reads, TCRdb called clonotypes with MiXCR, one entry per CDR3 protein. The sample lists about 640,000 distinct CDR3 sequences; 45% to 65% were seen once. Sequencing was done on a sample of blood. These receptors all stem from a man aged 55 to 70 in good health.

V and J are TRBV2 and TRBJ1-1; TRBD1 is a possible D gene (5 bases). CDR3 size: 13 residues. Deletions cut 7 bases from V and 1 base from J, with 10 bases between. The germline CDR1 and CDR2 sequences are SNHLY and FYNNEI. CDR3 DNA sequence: TGTGCCAGCAACCAGGACAAGAACACTGAAGCTTTCTTT. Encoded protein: CASNQDKNTEAFF.

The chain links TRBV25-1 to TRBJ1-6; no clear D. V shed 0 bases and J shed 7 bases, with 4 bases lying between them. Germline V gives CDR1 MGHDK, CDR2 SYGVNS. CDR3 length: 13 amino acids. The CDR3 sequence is CASSEYTNSPLHF. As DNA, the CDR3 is TGTGCCAGCAGTGAATATACGAATTCACCCCTCCACTTT.

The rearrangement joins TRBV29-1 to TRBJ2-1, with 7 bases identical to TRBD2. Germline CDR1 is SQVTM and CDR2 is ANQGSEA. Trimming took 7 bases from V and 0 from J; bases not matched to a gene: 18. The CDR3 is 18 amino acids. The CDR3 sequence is CSGDYGLAARSSYNEQFF. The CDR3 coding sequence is TGCAGCGGCGATTATGGGCTAGCGGCCAGAAGCTCCTACAATGAGCAGTTCTTC.

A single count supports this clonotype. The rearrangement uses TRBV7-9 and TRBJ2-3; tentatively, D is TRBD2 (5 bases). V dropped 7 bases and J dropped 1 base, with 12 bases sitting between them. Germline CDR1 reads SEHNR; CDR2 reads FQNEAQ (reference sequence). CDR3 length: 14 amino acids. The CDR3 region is CASIFRTRTDTQYF. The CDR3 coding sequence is TGTGCCAGCATCTTTCGGACTCGCACAGATACGCAGTATTTT. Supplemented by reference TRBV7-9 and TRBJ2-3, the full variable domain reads DTGVSQNPRHKITKRGQNVTFRCDPISEHNRLYWYRQTLGQGPEFLTYFQNEAQLEKSRLLSDRFSAERPKGSFSTLEIQRTEQGDSAMYLCASIFRTRTDTQYFGPGTRLTVL.

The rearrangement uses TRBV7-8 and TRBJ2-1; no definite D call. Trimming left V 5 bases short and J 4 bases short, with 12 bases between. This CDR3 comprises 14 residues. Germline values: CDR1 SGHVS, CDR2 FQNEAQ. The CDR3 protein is CASSPQNTYNEQFF. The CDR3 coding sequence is TGTGCCAGCAGCCCACAGAATACGTACAATGAGCAGTTCTTC.

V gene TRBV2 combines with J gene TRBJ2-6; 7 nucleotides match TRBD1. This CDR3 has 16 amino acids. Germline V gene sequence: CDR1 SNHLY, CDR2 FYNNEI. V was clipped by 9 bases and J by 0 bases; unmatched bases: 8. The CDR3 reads CASGTVVLSGANVLTF. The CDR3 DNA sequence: TGTGCCAGTGGGACAGTCGTTCTCTCTGGGGCCAACGTCCTGACTTTC.

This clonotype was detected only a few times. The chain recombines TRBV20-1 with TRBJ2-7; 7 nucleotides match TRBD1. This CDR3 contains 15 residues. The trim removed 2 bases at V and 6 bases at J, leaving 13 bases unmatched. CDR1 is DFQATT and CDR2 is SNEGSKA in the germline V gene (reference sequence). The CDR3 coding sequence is TGCAGTGCTAGAAAAAGGACAGGCTTTTGGAGCGAGCAGTACTTC. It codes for CSARKRTGFWSEQYF.

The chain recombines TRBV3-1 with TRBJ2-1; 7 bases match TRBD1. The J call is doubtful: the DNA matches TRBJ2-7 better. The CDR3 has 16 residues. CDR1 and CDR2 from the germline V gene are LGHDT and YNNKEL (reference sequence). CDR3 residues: CASSQDRGSSYNEQYF. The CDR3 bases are TGTGCCAGCAGCCAAGACAGGGGGTCATCCTACAATGAGCAGTACTTC.

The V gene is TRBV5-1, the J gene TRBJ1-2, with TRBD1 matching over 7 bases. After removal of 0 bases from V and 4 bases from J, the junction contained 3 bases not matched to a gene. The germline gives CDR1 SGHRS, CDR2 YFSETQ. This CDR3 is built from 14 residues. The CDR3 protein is CASSLVGQTYGYTF. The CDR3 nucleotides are TGCGCCAGCAGCTTGGTGGGACAGACCTATGGCTACACCTTC.

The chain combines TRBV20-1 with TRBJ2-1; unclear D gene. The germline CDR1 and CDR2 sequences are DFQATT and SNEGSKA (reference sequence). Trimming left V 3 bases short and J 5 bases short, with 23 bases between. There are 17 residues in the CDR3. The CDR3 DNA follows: TGCAGTGCTAGGCCGGTTAGCCGCTTCCTAATTCACAATGAGCAGTTCTTC. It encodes CSARPVSRFLIHNEQFF.

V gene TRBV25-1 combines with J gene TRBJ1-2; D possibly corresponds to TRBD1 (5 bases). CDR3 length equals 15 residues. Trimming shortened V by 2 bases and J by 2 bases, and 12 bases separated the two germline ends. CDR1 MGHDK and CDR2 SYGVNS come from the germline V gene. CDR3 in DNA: TGTGCCAGCAGTGAAAGTTGGGGGGGGAACTATGGCTACACCTTC. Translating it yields CASSESWGGNYGYTF.

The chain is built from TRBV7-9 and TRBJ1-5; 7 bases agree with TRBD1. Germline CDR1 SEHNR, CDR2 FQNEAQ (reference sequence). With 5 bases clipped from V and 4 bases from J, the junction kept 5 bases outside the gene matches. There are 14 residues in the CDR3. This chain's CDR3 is CASSRGGPNQPQHF. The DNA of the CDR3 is TGTGCCAGCAGCAGAGGGGGCCCGAATCAGCCCCAGCATTTT.

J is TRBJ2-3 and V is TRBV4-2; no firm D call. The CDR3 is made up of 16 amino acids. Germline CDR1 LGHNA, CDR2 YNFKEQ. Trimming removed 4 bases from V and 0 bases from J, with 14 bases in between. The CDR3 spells CASSPGPLISTDTQYF. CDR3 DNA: TGTGCCAGCAGCCCAGGTCCCTTGATAAGCACAGATACGCAGTATTTT.

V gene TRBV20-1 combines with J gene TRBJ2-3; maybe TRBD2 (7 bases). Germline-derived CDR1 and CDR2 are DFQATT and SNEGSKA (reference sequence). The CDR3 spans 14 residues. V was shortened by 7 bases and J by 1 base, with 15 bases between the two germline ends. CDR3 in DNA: TGCAGTGAAAGTTTAGGGGGGGGCACAGATACGCAGTATTTT. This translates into CSESLGGGTDTQYF.

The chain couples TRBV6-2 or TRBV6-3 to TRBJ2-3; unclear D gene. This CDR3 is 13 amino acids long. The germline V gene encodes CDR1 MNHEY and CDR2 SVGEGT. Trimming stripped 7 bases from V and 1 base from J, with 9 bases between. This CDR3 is CASMLAGTDTQYF. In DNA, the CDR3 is TGTGCCAGCATGTTGGCGGGCACAGATACGCAGTATTTT.

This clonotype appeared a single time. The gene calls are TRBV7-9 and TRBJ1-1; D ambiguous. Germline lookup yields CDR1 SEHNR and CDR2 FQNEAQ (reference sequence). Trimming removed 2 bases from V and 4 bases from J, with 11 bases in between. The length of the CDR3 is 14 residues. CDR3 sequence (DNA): TGTGCCAGCAGCTTAATAGGGATTGGCACTGAAGCTTTCTTT. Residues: CASSLIGIGTEAFF.

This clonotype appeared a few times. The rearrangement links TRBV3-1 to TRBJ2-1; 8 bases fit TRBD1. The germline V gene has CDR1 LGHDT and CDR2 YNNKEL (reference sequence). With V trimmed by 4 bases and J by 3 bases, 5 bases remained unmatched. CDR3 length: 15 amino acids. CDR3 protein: CASSPQGVDYNEQFF. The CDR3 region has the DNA TGTGCCAGCAGCCCACAGGGGGTGGACTACAATGAGCAGTTCTTC.

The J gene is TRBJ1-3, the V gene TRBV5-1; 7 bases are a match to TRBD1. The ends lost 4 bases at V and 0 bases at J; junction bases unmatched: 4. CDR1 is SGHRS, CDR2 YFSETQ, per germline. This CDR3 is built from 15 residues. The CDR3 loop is CASSVGQASGNTIYF. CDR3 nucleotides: TGCGCCAGCAGCGTCGGACAGGCCTCTGGAAACACCATATATTTT.

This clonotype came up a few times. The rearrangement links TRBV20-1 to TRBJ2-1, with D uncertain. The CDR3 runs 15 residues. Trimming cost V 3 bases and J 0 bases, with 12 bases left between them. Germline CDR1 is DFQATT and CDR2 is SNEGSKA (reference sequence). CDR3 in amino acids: CSARNSLSSYNEQFF. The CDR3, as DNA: TGCAGTGCTAGGAATAGCCTGAGCTCCTACAATGAGCAGTTCTTC.

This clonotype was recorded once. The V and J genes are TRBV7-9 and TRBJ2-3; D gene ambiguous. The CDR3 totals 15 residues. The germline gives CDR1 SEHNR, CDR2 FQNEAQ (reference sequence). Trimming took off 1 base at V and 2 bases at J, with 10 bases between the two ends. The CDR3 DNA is TGTGCCAGCAGCTTAGGCGGCAGATTCACAGATACGCAGTATTTT. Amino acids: CASSLGGRFTDTQYF.

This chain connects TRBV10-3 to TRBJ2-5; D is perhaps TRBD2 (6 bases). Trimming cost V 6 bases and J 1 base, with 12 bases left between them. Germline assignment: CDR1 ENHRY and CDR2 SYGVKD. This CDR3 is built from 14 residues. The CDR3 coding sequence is TGTGCCATCAGCCCGGGACTCGCCCAAGAGACCCAGTACTTC. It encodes CAISPGLAQETQYF.

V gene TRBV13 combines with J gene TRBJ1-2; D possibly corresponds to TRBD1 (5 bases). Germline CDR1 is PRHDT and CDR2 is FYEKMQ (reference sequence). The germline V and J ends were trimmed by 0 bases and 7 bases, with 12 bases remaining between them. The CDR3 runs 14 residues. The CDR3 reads CASSLGRQGGGYTF. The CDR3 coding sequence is TGTGCCAGCAGCTTAGGCCGGCAGGGAGGTGGCTACACCTTC. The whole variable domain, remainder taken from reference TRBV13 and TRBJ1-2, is AAGVIQSPRHLIKEKRETATLKCYPIPRHDTVYWYQQGPGQDPQFLISFYEKMQSDKGSIPDRFSAQQFSDYHSELNMSSLELGDSALYFCASSLGRQGGGYTFGSGTRLTVV.

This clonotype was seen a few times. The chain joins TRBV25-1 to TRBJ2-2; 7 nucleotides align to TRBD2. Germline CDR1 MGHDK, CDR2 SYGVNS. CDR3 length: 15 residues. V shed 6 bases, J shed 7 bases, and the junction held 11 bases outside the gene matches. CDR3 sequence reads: CASSGLPSGGGELFF. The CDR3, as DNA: TGTGCCAGCAGCGGTCTTCCTAGCGGAGGCGGGGAGCTGTTTTTT. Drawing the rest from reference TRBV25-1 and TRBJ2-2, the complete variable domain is EADIYQTPRYLVIGTGKKITLECSQTMGHDKMYWYQQDPGMELHLIHYSYGVNSTEKGDLSSESTVSRIRTEHFPLTLESARPSHTSQYLCASSGLPSGGGELFFGEGSRLTVL.

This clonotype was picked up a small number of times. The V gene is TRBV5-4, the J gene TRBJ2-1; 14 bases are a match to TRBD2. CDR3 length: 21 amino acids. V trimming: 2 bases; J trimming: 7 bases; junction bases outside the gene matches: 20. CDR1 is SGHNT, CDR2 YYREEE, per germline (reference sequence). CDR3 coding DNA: TGTGCCAGCAGCTTTCCAAAACCGGCGACTAGCGGGGGGGCTGGATGGAATGAGCAGTTCTTC. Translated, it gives CASSFPKPATSGGAGWNEQFF.

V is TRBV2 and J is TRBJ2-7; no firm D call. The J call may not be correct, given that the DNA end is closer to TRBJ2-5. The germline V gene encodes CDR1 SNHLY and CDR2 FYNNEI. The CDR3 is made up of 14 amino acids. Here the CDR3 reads CASSEQFVGETQYF. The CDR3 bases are TGTGCCAGCTCCGAACAGTTCGTAGGGGAGACCCAGTACTTC.

The CDR3 sequence: CASSLDWPRDRGYNEQYF. The CDR3 nucleotides read TGCGCCAGCAGCTTGGATTGGCCCCGGGACAGGGGCTACAATGAGCAGTACTTC. V is TRBV5-1 and J is TRBJ2-1; TRBD1 matches 10 bases. Gene TRBJ2-7 matches the end of the DNA better, so the J call may be wrong. This CDR3 contains 18 residues. Germline V gene data show CDR1 as SGHRS and CDR2 as YFSETQ.